A selection of T cell receptor beta chains follows, all from one sample in a study of naive and memory T cell subsets. TCRdb recomputed calls from the UMI-ligation and nested PCR reads with MiXCR, one row per CDR3 protein. Of some 30,000 distinct CDR3 sequences in the sample, roughly 18% are singletons; the top ten hold roughly 3.5%. Source material: effector memory CD4+ T cells from blood. Receptors originate from a human donor in good health. Each CDR3 is given with its conserved first and last residue. The order of the fields is V gene, clone size, CDR3 protein. The size of a clone is reported for some rows only, either as once, few or many, or as a class for expanded clones.

TRBV18,.,CASSPQGHSNQPQHF
TRBV10-3,few,CAISEGGAEQYF
TRBV18,.,CASSPTGRHEQYF
TRBV28,.,CASRPSGSSGEQYF
TRBV28,.,CASSAPSINYGYTF
TRBV20-1,many,CSARDPPGSSYNEQFF
TRBV20-1,many,CSTPQGNHGYTF
TRBV5-5,.,CASSPGQGMDNEQFF
TRBV28,.,CASNGEWGYTF
TRBV11-1,.,CASSPRTAKHQETQYF
TRBV11-2,few,CASGSRLGGTQYF
TRBV6-5,.,CASSYSFTNPYEQYF
TRBV5-6,.,CASSFFRDTYEQYF
TRBV6-5,.,CASSYGGASTDTQYF
TRBV6-1,medium-sized,CASMGAGNEKLFF
TRBV28,.,CASSSSTEKLFF
TRBV11-2,.,CASSSRDGDSGRAIYF
TRBV2,few,CASKLTGTGGYEQYF
TRBV7-2,many,CASSFGDRGPNTEAFF
TRBV15,many,CATSRGDHTGELFF
TRBV6-6,few,CASSYFNNGYGYTF
TRBV28,many,CANARSGVTDTQYF
TRBV5-1,few,CASSLSGQGLGETQYF
TRBV28,few,CASRSSRTGNYGYTF
TRBV28,many,CASSLEQPQHF
TRBV10-2,.,CASSGLGGEDEQFF
TRBV28,many,CASRQDSTPKSEQYF
TRBV15,few,CATSRERVSGYTF
TRBV6-1,few,CASSDGGVYQETQYF
TRBV27,many,CASSFGGRSNQPQHF
TRBV20-1,.,CSARVPRLAGGGEQYF
TRBV29-1,many,CSADDRRSTEAFF
TRBV20-1,.,CSARVPPGTSGRAFGETQYF
TRBV6-2/TRBV6-3,few,CASSYSTAKSLSGNTIYF
TRBV12-3/TRBV12-4,.,CASSSRQTSTDTQYF
TRBV21-1,.,CASSKGGRADYGYTF
TRBV28,.,CASRLGGSYNEQFF
TRBV6-5,.,CASSSRAGELNEQFF
TRBV5-1,many,CASSLGGRASEQFF
TRBV30,.,CAWNKLAGAYEQYF
TRBV20-1,.,CSARMEPSGYTF
TRBV6-6,many,CASSWTGSATNEKLFF
TRBV12-3/TRBV12-4,once,CASSQGTSGSSGELFF
TRBV30,.,CAWKAGTGSTDTQYF
TRBV12-3/TRBV12-4,.,CASSWDSSSGANVLTF
TRBV9,.,CASSVDGAGVANEQFF
TRBV12-3/TRBV12-4,many,CASSTSGGTDTQYF
TRBV6-1,many,CASRWTANTGELFF
TRBV20-1,.,CSAPPTGGFYEQYF
TRBV7-6,.,CASSSGGLAVLGTGELFF
TRBV20-1,.,CSADPSGQGGTNEKLFF
TRBV28,.,CASSGGTGSNQPQHF
TRBV20-1,.,CSASLSENTEAFF
TRBV10-3,.,CAISESRQNQPQHF
TRBV14,.,CASSHRSLARVFNEQFF
TRBV6-1,medium-sized,CASNGQGSGSQPQHF
TRBV5-1,.,CASHASEKYSGANVLTF
TRBV29-1,many,CSVGDAETQYF
TRBV20-1,few,CSVSSGPLVNTEAFF